This TCR beta chain was documented in a study of cytomegalovirus exposure and HLA in healthy donors. PCR primers comprised 60 Vbeta and 13 Jbeta primers. Assay used: immunoSEQ multiplex PCR; TCRdb lists only in-frame clones, some missing. The data show fewer than 20,000 clones, 65% to 75% seen once. Findings and caveats of the study: Some V segments, TRBV6-2 and TRBV6-3 among them, were indistinguishable and were therefore excluded. Near-uniform donor sequencing depth was presumed by presence/absence analyses. What a later analysis showed was that several of the most significant clusters appeared linked to common viral pathogens. Rarity held for most TCR sequences, but there were some public TCRs that occurred in many donors.

Remarks on this clone: Antigen specificity is unknown.

Trimming took 2 bases from V and 6 from J; bases not matched to a gene: 3. CDR1 is SGHAT and CDR2 is FQNNGV in the germline V gene. CDR3 length: 14 amino acids. The chain couples TRBV11-2 to TRBJ2-7; 11 positions match TRBD1. The source material was PBMCs. The TCR sequence derives from a man younger than 35 in good health and CMV-seronegative. CDR3 in amino acids: CASSLRDRGGEQYF. The CDR3 nucleotides are TGTGCCAGCAGCTTAAGGGACAGGGGGGGCGAGCAGTACTTC.